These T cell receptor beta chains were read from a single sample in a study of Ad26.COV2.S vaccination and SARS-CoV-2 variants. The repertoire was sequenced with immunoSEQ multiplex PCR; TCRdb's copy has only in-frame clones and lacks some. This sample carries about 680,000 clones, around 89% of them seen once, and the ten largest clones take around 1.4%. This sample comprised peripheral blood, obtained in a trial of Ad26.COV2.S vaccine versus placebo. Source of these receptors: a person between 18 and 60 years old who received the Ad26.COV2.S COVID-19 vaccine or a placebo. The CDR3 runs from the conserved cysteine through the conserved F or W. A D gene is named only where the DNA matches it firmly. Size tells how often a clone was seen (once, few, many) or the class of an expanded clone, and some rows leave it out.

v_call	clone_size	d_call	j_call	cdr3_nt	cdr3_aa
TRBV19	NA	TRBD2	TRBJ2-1	TGTGCCAGTAGTATAAGGGTAGGGACTATCGGCGTTAATGAGCAGTTCTTC	CASSIRVGTIGVNEQFF
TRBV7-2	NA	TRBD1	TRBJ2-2	TGTGCCAGCAGCTTGAGACAGGGTGCGATCACCGGGGAGCTGTTTTTT	CASSLRQGAITGELFF
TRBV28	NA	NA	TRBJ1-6	TGTGCCAGCAGACTCAACCTTCTCCCTAATTCACCCCTCCACTTT	CASRLNLLPNSPLHF
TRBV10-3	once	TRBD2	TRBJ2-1	TGTGCCACCGGGTCGGGACTAACCTACAATGAGCAGTTCTTC	CATGSGLTYNEQFF
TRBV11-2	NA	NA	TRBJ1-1	TGTGCCAGCAGCTTAGGGGATGCTGAAGCTTTCTTT	CASSLGDAEAFF
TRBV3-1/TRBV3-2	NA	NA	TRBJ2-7	TGTGCCAGCAGCCAAGGAGGGCTCACCTACGAGCAGTACTTC	CASSQGGLTYEQYF
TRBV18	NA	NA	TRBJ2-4	TGTGCCAGCTCACCACCGGGAAGTGATACCAAAAACATTCAGTACTTC	CASSPPGSDTKNIQYF
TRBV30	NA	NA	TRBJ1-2	TGTGCCTGGACACAGGGTGGTTATGGCTACACCTTC	CAWTQGGYGYTF
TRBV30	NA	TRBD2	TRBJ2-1	TGTGCCTGGAGTGTACGGCGGGCTAGCGGCCGGGATGAGCAGTTCTTC	CAWSVRRASGRDEQFF
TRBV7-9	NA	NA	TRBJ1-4	TGTGCCAGCAGCTCCGGCCTGGGGGAAAAACTGTTTTTT	CASSSGLGEKLFF